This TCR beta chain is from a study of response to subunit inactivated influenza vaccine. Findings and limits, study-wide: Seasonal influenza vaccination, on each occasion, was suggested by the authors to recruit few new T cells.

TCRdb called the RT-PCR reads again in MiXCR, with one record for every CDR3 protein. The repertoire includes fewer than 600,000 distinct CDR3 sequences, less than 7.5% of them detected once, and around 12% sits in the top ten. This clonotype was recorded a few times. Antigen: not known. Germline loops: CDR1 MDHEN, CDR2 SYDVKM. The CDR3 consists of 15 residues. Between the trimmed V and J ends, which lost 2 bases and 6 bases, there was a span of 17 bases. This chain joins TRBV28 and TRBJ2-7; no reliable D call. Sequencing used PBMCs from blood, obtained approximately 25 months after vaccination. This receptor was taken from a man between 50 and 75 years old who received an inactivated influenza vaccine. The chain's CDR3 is CASSLIGPRAIEQYF. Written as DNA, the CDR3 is TGTGCCAGCAGTTTAATAGGGCCCCGAGCGATCGAGCAGTACTTC.